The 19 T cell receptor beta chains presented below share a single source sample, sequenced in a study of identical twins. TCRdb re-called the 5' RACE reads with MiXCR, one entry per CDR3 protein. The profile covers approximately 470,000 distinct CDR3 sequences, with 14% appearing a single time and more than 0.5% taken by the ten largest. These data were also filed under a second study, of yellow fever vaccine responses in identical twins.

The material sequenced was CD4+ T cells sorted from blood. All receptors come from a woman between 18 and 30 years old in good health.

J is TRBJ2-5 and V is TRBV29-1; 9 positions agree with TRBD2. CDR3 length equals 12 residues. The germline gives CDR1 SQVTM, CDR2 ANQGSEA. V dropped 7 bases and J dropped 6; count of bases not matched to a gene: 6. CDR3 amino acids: CSGSGSGKTQYF. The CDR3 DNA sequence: TGCAGCGGTAGCGGGAGCGGGAAGACCCAGTACTTC. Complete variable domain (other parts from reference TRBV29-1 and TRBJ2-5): SAVISQKPSRDICQRGTSLTIQCQVDSQVTMMFWYRQQPGQSLTLIATANQGSEATYESGFVIDKFPISRPNLTFSTLTVSNMSPEDSSIYLCSGSGSGKTQYFGPGTRLLVL.

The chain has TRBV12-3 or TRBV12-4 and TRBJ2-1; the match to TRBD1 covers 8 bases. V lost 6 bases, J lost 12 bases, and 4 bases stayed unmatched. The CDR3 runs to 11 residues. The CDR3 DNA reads TGTGCCAGCAGCCAGGGACAGGCGCAGTTCTTC. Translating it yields CASSQGQAQFF.

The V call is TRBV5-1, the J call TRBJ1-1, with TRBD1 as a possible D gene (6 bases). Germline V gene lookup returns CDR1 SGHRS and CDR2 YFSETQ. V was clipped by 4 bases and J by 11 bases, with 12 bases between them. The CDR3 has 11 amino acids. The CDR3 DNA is TGCGCCAGCAGCCAGAGGGGGGAGGCTTTCTTT. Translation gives CASSQRGEAFF. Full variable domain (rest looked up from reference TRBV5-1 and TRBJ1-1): KAGVTQTPRYLIKTRGQQVTLSCSPISGHRSVSWYQQTPGQGLQFLFEYFSETQRNKGNFPGRFSGRQFSNSRSEMNVSTLELGDSALYLCASSQRGEAFFGQGTRLTVV.

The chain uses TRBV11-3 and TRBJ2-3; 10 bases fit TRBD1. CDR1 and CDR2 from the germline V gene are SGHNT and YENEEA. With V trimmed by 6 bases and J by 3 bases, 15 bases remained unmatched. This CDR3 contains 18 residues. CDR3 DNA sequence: TGTGCCAGCAGGGGCGGACAGGGGGGGGGTGGAGATACAGATACGCAGTATTTT. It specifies CASRGGQGGGGDTDTQYF.

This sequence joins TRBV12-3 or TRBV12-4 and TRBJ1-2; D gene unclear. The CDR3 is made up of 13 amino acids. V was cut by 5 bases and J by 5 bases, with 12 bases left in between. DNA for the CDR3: TGTGCCAGCAGTCTAACTAACAGTTATGGCTACACCTTC. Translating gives CASSLTNSYGYTF.

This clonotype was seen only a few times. The CDR3: CASSHRLAGGLETQYF. The CDR3 DNA follows: TGTGCCAGCAGCCACCGACTAGCGGGAGGGTTGGAGACCCAGTACTTC. The chain combines TRBV7-9 with TRBJ2-5; 14 bases are a match to TRBD2. This CDR3 is 16 amino acids long. Germline lookup yields CDR1 SEHNR and CDR2 FQNEAQ (reference sequence). After removal of 5 bases from V and 5 bases from J, the junction contained 7 bases not matched to a gene. The full variable domain, rest sourced from reference TRBV7-9 and TRBJ2-5, is DTGVSQNPRHKITKRGQNVTFRCDPISEHNRLYWYRQTLGQGPEFLTYFQNEAQLEKSRLLSDRFSAERPKGSFSTLEIQRTEQGDSAMYLCASSHRLAGGLETQYFGPGTRLLVL.

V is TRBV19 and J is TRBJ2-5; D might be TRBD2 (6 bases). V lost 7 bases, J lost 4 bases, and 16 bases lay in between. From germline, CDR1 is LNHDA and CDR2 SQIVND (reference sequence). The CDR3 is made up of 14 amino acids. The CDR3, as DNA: TGTGCCAGTAATCGGGGTGGAGGGCCAGAGACCCAGTACTTC. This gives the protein CASNRGGGPETQYF.

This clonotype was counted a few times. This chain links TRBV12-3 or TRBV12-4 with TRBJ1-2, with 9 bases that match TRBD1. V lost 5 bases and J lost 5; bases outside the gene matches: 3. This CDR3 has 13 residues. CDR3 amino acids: CASSRDRAYGYTF. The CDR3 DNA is TGTGCCAGCAGTAGGGACAGGGCTTATGGCTACACCTTC.

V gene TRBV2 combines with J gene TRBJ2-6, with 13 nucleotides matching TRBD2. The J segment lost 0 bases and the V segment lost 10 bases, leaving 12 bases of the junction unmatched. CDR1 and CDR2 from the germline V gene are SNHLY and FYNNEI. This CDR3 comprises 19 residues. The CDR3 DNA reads TGTGCCATCAGCCCTTTTGGGACTAGCGGGGTCTCTGGGGCCAACGTCCTGACTTTC. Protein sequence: CAISPFGTSGVSGANVLTF.

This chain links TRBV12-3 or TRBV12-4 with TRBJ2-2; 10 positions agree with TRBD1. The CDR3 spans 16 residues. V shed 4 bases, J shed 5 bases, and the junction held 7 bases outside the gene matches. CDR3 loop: CASSSTGGAGTGELFF. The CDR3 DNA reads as TGTGCCAGCAGTTCGACAGGGGGCGCAGGGACCGGGGAGCTGTTTTTT.

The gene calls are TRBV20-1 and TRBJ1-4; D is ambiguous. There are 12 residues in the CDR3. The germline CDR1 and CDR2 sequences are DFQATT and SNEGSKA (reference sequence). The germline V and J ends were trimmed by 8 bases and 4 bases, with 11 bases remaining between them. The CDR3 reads CSSRRVNEKLFF. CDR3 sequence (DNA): TGCAGTTCAAGGAGAGTTAATGAAAAACTGTTTTTT.

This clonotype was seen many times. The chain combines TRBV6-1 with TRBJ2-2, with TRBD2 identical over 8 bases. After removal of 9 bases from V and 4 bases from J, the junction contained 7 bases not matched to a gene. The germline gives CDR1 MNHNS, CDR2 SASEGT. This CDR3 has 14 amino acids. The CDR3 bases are TGTGCCAGTGGGGAGCGGGAGAGCACCGGGGAGCTGTTTTTT. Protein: CASGERESTGELFF.

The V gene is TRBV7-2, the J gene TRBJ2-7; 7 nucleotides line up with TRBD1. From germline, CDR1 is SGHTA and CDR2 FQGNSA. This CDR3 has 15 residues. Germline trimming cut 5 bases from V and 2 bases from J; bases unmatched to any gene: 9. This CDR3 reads CASSIDRARAYEQYF. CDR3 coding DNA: TGTGCCAGCAGCATCGACAGGGCCAGGGCCTACGAGCAGTACTTC.

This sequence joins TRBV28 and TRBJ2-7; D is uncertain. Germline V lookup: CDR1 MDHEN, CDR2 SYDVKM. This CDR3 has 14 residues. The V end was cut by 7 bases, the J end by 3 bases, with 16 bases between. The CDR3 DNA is TGTGCCAGCACGCCTCAAGGGTTAGGCTACGAGCAGTACTTC. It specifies CASTPQGLGYEQYF.

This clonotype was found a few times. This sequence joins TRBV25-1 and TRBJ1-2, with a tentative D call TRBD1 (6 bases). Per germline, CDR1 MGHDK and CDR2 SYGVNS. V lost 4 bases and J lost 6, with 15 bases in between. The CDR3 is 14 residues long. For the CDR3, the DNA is TGTGCCAGCAGTGCGCCACAGGGTTGGAATGGCTACACCTTC. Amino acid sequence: CASSAPQGWNGYTF.

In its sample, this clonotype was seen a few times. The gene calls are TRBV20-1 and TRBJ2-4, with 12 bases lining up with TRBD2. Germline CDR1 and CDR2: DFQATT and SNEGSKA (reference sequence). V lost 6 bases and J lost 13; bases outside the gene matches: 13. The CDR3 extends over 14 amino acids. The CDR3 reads CSALPPLAGGFQYF. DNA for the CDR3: TGCAGTGCCCTCCCCCCTCTAGCGGGGGGGTTCCAGTACTTC.

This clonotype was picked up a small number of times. The CDR3 DNA is TGTGCCAGCAGTGGAGGGACTAGCGGGGAAAGCTCCTACAATGAGCAGTTCTTC. Its protein product is CASSGGTSGESSYNEQFF. J is TRBJ2-1 and V is TRBV25-1; TRBD2 agrees at 13 bases. Germline assignment: CDR1 MGHDK and CDR2 SYGVNS. Trimming took 4 bases from V and 0 from J; bases not matched to a gene: 6. The CDR3 extends over 18 amino acids.

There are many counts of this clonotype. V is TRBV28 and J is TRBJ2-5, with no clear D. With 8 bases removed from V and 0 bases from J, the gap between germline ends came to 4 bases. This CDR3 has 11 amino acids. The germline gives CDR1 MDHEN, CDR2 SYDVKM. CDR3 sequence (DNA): TGTGCCAGCGGATACCAAGAGACCCAGTACTTC. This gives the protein CASGYQETQYF.

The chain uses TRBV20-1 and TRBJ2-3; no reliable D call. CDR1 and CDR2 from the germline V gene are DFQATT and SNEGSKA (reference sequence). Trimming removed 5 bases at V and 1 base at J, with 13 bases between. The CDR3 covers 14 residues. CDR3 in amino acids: CSAPGFRGTDTQYF. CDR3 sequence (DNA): TGCAGTGCTCCCGGGTTCCGAGGCACAGATACGCAGTATTTT.